This TCR beta chain was captured by sequencing in a study of cytomegalovirus exposure and HLA in healthy donors listed by TCRdb under 2017. With respect to the entire study: In an earlier analysis of under 750 of the donors, around 300 Gb of sequence data and 90 million to 130 million unique TCR beta sequences from approximately 180 million T cells were reported. Among roughly 400 genotyped donors of the cohort, an average of about 240,000 unique TCR beta nucleotide sequences was sequenced per donor, of which 15% to 20% were non-productive. To predict cytomegalovirus infection status, the study brought together high-throughput TCR immunosequencing, statistical association of individual TCRs with disease status, and machine learning. The study aimed to test whether signatures of past pathogen exposure could be identified by cataloging public T cell receptors. About 310 gigabases of sequencing data and approximately 93 million unique TCR sequences were included in an early release covering several hundred HLA-typed donors. A later analysis re-examined previously published TCR beta repertoires from roughly 650 donors and added high-resolution HLA genotyping to investigate patterns of TCR occurrence. The study profiled the T cell repertoires of approximately 700 subjects by immunosequencing and related them to cytomegalovirus serostatus. The number of donors typed differed by locus, with 629-630 for A, B, C, DRB1 and DQB1, around 520 for DQA1, about 610 for DPA1, and around 460 for DPB1. Donor age, sex, ethnicity and CMV serostatus were compiled alongside the repertoire data. All discovery cohort repertoires had been generated using a single sequencing platform. In an earlier analysis of 587 of the donors, high-throughput TCR beta sequencing was used to judge whether each TCR beta V gene segment behaved as functional or pseudogenic. Of the 398 genotyped donors, 65% to 90% were placed in the genetic ancestry cluster associated with self-reported Caucasian donors. About 5 DR-DQ haplotypes were handled as single units for association and clustering, since linkage in the cohort was strong. Rather than using new phenotypic data, the later analysis identified candidate immune exposures from TCR beta sequences and from how often those sequences occurred across donors. A later genetic analysis used genome-wide SNP genotypes for about three fifths of the 666 donors, treating that subset as a discovery cohort. Class I and class II HLA loci were covered by the typing at four-digit resolution. In addition to the first cohort of approximately 670 subjects, a separate validation cohort of approximately 120 different subjects was used. The research as a whole found: According to a later analysis, TCR association rates differed among HLA loci, with DRB1 alleles showing the most associated TCRs and HLA-C alleles showing the fewest. The study listed 164 TCR beta chains as associated with cytomegalovirus. Linkage disequilibrium might explain the correlated functional status among segregating V segments, but an unknown experimental factor could not be ruled out. While some public TCRs were present in many individuals, most TCR sequences turned up only very rarely across donors. The 87-base-pair reads could not distinguish some IMGT-functional V segments, including TRBV6-2 and TRBV6-3, so those segments were excluded. The classifier was reported to diagnose cytomegalovirus status with high specificity and sensitivity in both the original cohort and the validation cohort. In a later analysis, most CMV-associated TCR beta chains were found to appear HLA-restricted, with HLA associations seemingly driven largely by CMV exposure. According to the authors, the approach could potentially be generalized to other disease states and immunological phenotypes. In a later analysis, some 17,000 TCR beta sequences were associated with specific HLA alleles at a false discovery rate of 0.05. Roughly 17 rarely observed V segments, including chromosome 9 orphons, were excluded from the earlier analysis of a few hundred of the donors because counts were too low. This cohort had only TCR beta chains sequenced, and the lack of alpha or paired-chain data limited which features could be detected. A cluster of highly shared sequence variants was judged likely to represent a technical artifact of the sequencing pipeline. In vitro tests confirmed that a few of the cytomegalovirus-associated TCR beta chains recognize cytomegalovirus antigens. V-gene and J-gene trimming of TCR beta chains was associated with a missense DCLRE1C variant in a later genetic analysis, and the association was replicated in an independent cohort. In a later genetic analysis, fewer N-insertions in productive TCRs were reported among donors in an Asian-associated ancestry cluster than the roughly 640-donor mean. A further reported finding was that TCR beta sequences accurately predicted the HLA-A and HLA-B alleles for most subjects in the first cohort. Assigning TCR associations to individual alleles was difficult when HLA alleles, especially DR and DQ, strongly co-occurred. Because HLA typing was missing for some donors at each locus, association tests included only the typed subset. The only immune exposure information available for the cohort was CMV serostatus. A later analysis found that HLA-associated TCR beta chains were more clonally expanded and had lower generation probabilities than equally common non-associated chains. An earlier analysis of roughly 570 of the donors showed that most TCR beta V segments appeared in productive rearrangements either about 90% or about 30% of the time, which broadly matched IMGT annotations. The presence/absence analyses assumed that sequencing depth was roughly uniform across donors, and that assumption may not be true. According to a later analysis, parvovirus B19, influenza, CMV and Epstein-Barr virus appeared linked to several top co-occurrence clusters.

A word on this clone: No antigen is known for it. Per-base qualities were not stored, and no clone one base away is much larger.

Library method: the immunoSEQ multiplex PCR assay. For the multiplex PCR, a mixture combining 60 forward primers for TCR Vbeta segments and 13 reverse primers for TCR Jbeta segments was used. The CDR3 region of rearranged TCR beta genes was amplified from genomic DNA by a multiplex PCR assay. Amplified TCR beta libraries were sequenced as 87-base-pair reads on the Illumina HiSeq System. Per the original workflow: A later analysis counted 75 million to 100 million unique TCR beta chains across the 600 to 850 repertoires, and around 9.9 million of these chains were shared by at least two donors. A nearest-neighbor algorithm error-corrected the raw reads and collapsed the reads into unique sequences, merging closely related sequences to remove PCR and sequencing errors. CDR3 sequences were aligned to IMGT reference sequences to assign V, D and J gene segments. Each retained sequence needed at least a six-nucleotide match to both a V gene segment and a J gene segment. Rearrangements were classified as productive when the CDR3 lacked stop codons and remained in frame with V and J, and all other rearrangements were classified as non-productive. CDR3 was defined according to IMGT convention as the region running from the second conserved V-encoded cysteine to the conserved J-encoded phenylalanine. The earlier analysis of 500 to 750 of the donors excluded any sequence lacking an unambiguous match to a single V gene segment. An earlier analysis of 587 of the donors called V segments functional above 56.7% productive rearrangements and segregating when the between-donor standard deviation exceeded 5%. A statistical classification framework was developed to diagnose cytomegalovirus status using the catalog of TCR beta chain sequences. A later analysis assigned V and J genes by comparing TCR nucleotide sequences with IMGT/GENE-DB human TR gene sequences. A later analysis assigned CDR3 sequences and most-parsimonious VDJ recombination scenarios with the TCRdist pipeline. In a later analysis, each TCR beta chain was defined by its CDR3 amino acid sequence together with its V-gene family, and reads without a unique V-gene family were excluded. To address suspected cross-contamination and a sequencing artifact, a later analysis removed over 500 highly shared, low-generation-probability nucleotide sequences. In a later analysis, a clonal expansion index was calculated for each public chain from normalized within-repertoire ranks of inferred template counts. In a later analysis, generation probabilities were computed with a VDJ recombination model fitted to out-of-frame rearrangements, and the resulting probabilities were checked against IGoR. Hypergeometric tests were used in a later analysis to score TCR-TCR, TCR-HLA and TCR-CMV co-occurrence, with a repertoire-size bias correction applied to the TCR pairs. False discovery rates were estimated in a later analysis by permuting HLA or CMV assignments 20 times. In a later analysis, co-occurring TCRs were grouped using DBSCAN, with TCRdist sequence similarity added in when clustering inside HLA-allele-positive subsets. Repertoires with fewer than 30,000 or more than 120,000 public chains were left out of co-occurrence clustering, as were five repertoires with anomalous nucleotide sharing. TCRdb took over this immuneACCESS table, retaining in-frame rearrangements with V and J assigned. Such tables are incomplete; in checked studies, under half of the missing clones stem from an unresolved V gene, and the remainder is unexplained. V and J calls and clone size are as listed in that table; D and trimming were resolved from the DNA. Counted in this sample were 85,000 to 90,000 clones; approximately 76% of them appeared once. The ten largest clones capture about 9.5% of the sample.

The cohort comprised 550 to 700 healthy bone marrow donors. All cohort members were sampled while nominally healthy, although unrecorded immune exposures were likely present. The donor tested CMV seropositive, placing the donor among the approximately 310 seropositive members of the cohort. Every donor gave a peripheral blood sample, and the peripheral blood mononuclear cells from that sample were used for TCR beta sequencing. Genomic DNA was extracted from the blood cell samples with the Qiagen DNeasy Blood Extraction Kit. The CDR3 has 14 amino acids, counting the end cysteine and phenylalanine. Only the CDR3 DNA is retained, 42 bases long and in frame from the first base. The germline V gene provides CDR1 SNHLY and CDR2 FYNNEI. Trimming costs V 8 bases and J 8 bases, and their ends lie 18 bases apart.

Specimen: PBMCs. This receptor was obtained from a man under 40 in good health and CMV-seropositive. The V and J segments used are TRBV2 and TRBJ1-4; TRBD1 is possibly the D segment (5 matching bases). At the DNA level, the sequence is TGTGCCAGCCGTGCGGGCAGGGCAGGGGAAAAACTGTTTTTT. It codes for CASRAGRAGEKLFF.